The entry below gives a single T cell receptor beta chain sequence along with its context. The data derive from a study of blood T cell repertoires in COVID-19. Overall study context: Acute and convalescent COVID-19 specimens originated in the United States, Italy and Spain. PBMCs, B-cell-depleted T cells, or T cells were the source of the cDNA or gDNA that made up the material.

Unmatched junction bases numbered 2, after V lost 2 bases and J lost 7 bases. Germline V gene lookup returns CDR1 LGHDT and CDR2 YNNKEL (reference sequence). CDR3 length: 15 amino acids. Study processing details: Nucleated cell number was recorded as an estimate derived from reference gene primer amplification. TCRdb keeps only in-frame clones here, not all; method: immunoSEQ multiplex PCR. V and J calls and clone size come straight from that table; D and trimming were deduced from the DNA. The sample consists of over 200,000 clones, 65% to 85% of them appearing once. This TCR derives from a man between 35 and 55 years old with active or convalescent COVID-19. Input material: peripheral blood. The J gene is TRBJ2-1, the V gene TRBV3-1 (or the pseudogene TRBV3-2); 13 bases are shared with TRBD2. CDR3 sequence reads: CASSQRTSGRNEQFF. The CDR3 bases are TGTGCCAGCAGCCAAAGGACTAGCGGGAGAAATGAGCAGTTCTTC.